This entry concerns a single T cell receptor (beta chain). Which antigen it targets is not known. Per-nucleotide qualities are absent, and no much larger clonotype sits a single base away. This sample was included in a study of PD-1 blockade in classical Hodgkin lymphoma (dated by TCRdb to 2020 to 2022). For the wider study: Nivolumab dosing was 3 mg/kg intravenously every 2 weeks, continuing until either disease progression or unacceptable toxicity. To define a peripheral blood immune signature of response to PD-1 blockade in classical Hodgkin lymphoma, the study combined TCR beta sequencing with CyTOF. What the study reported, not specific to this receptor: A significant rise by C4D1 was seen in CD4+ but not CD8+ TCR diversity (p=0.0027 vs p=0.16), with the rise being most apparent in complete responders (p=0.02). Baseline TCR diversity was reported as lower in newly diagnosed patients than in healthy donors, and lower still in relapsed/refractory patients. Trial patients with a complete response had baseline diversity similar to that of newly diagnosed patients, while partial responders and progressors had significantly lower diversity. The study was limited to a single clinical trial cohort, and causes of repertoire differences, possibly disease activity or prior therapy, remained undefined. Lower diversity was seen in patients whose nivolumab began less than 1 year after ASCT, and these patients were left out of later analyses so that immune reconstitution would not confound the results.

The V end loses 5 bases and the J end loses 3 bases, and a stretch of 22 bases separates them. CDR1 and CDR2 (MNHEY, SMNVEV) derive from the germline V gene (reference sequence). The CDR3 starts with the cysteine, ends with the phenylalanine, and has 18 residues. CDR3 DNA only is kept here, 54 bases in frame from base 1. The Qiagen DNeasy kit was used to extract genomic DNA both from unsorted PBMCs and from the negatively selected CD4+ and CD8+ fractions. TCR beta CDR3 regions were subjected to amplification by immunoSEQ multiplex PCR with primers that anneal to V and J segments. A synthetic immune receptor repertoire was used to minimize amplification bias, and any residual bias was removed computationally once sequencing was done. On the authors' methods: Custom Python scripts were used to quantify repertoire diversity as the Shannon entropy index. The unsorted, CD4+ and CD8+ repertoires were each analyzed separately, with the exception of combined analyses, where CD4+ and CD8+ sequences were merged in silico. Clonal expansion was defined as a frequency increase of at least 2-fold after treatment compared with C1D1, and clones undetected at baseline were assigned a pseudocount of 0.5. Singleton clones were defined as clones with 0 or 1 copy at C1D1, and non-singleton clones were defined as clones with 2 or more copies. Clones expanded in unsorted samples were labelled as CD4+, CD8+ or unknown by matching protein sequences in sorted samples from the same patient. Wilcoxon tests on paired samples were used to test diversity changes from C1D1 to C4D1. As stored in TCRdb, this immuneACCESS dataset retains in-frame rearrangements with V and J assigned. A fraction of the clones does not appear; measured against another copy, unresolved V genes explain less than half of the discrepancy, and the remainder lacks a known reason. D and trimming were read from the DNA, whereas the V and J calls and clone size are those reported in that table. The sample table contains 100,000 or so clones; only one count was recorded for around 88% of them. The ten largest clones represent under 8% of the sample.

The sample's time point label, decoded: cycle 2 day 1 (C2D1) of nivolumab. Every trial patient had relapsed after autologous stem cell transplantation, and cohorts A, B and C differed in prior brentuximab vedotin exposure. The trial cohort included 50 to 60 patients with relapsed/refractory classical Hodgkin lymphoma, and each patient had a best overall response of complete response, partial response or progressive disease. In the multi-cohort phase II CheckMate 205 trial, trial patients received single-agent nivolumab. Best overall response was determined by an independent review committee according to the 2007 International Working Group response criteria. PBMCs from the trial were collected at three points: immediately before nivolumab initiation (C1D1), and during therapy at cycle 2 day 1 and cycle 4 day 1. Peripheral blood was collected in 8 mL Vacutainer Cell Preparation Tubes, from which PBMCs were isolated by centrifugation and then cryopreserved.

The V and J segments used are TRBV27 and TRBJ1-4; a tentative D call is TRBD1 (6 bases match). The material was peripheral blood mononuclear cells (PBMCs), obtained before the second cycle of nivolumab. The receptor was isolated from a human donor with classical Hodgkin lymphoma. The nucleotide sequence reads as follows: TGTGCCAGCAGTGGGAACAGGGCCAGGGGCTCGGCTAATGAAAAACTGTTTTTT. This encodes CASSGNRARGSANEKLFF.